Listed below are T cell receptor beta chains from one sample, sequenced in a study of blood T cell repertoires in COVID-19. Profiling relied on immunoSEQ multiplex PCR, and the TCRdb table lists in-frame clones only, not all of them. The sample has 30,000 to 40,000 clones, roughly 89% seen once. The sample taken for sequencing was peripheral blood. The receptors derive from a man in his 60s with active or convalescent COVID-19. CDR3s include the opening cysteine and the closing phenylalanine or tryptophan. A D gene is named only where the DNA matches it firmly. Only some rows state a clone size, as once, few, many or a class for expanded clones.

V gene,D gene,clone size,J gene,CDR3 protein
TRBV24-1,-,-,TRBJ2-1,CATSAGRGSYNEQFF
TRBV7-3,-,once,TRBJ2-5,CASSAGPAETQYF
TRBV19,-,-,TRBJ1-5,CASSPSGGNQPQHF
TRBV10-1,-,once,TRBJ2-2,CASRRESNGELFF
TRBV11-2,TRBD2,-,TRBJ2-1,CASSLSAGAQNEQFF
TRBV10-3,TRBD1,-,TRBJ1-4,CAISENRGATNEKLFF
TRBV3-1/TRBV3-2,-,-,TRBJ2-7,CASSLQGASYEQYF
TRBV5-6,TRBD2,-,TRBJ2-7,CASSYGGLAGAEQYF
TRBV27,TRBD2,-,TRBJ2-5,CASSSGLAGPLGTQYF
TRBV12-3/TRBV12-4,-,-,TRBJ2-7,CASSSGYEQYF
TRBV7-2,-,-,TRBJ1-2,CASSLLFGYGYTF
TRBV7-2,TRBD1,-,TRBJ2-7,CASKGTGLYEQYF
TRBV7-3,-,-,TRBJ2-7,CASSPYSNGKIGEQYF
TRBV5-5,TRBD1,-,TRBJ2-1,CASFGDRGYNEQFF
TRBV11-2,-,-,TRBJ2-1,CASSLAGNEQFF
TRBV18,TRBD2,-,TRBJ2-2,CASSKGLAIANTGELFF
TRBV11-2,-,-,TRBJ2-1,CASSPGLPPRGEQFF
TRBV3-1/TRBV3-2,TRBD1,once,TRBJ1-6,CASSQALGQGFSPLHF
TRBV5-1,-,-,TRBJ2-2,CASSPGHNTGELFF
TRBV3-1/TRBV3-2,-,-,TRBJ1-6,CASSPSAQSPLHF
TRBV10-2,-,once,TRBJ2-7,CASSENVAVLYEQYF
TRBV6-5,-,-,TRBJ2-1,CASSYSRNEQFF
TRBV5-4,TRBD1,-,TRBJ2-5,CASSPIPGQLQETQYF
TRBV28,-,once,TRBJ2-4,CASSVGGLGKNIQYF
TRBV9,TRBD2,once,TRBJ2-2,CASSPGGRNTGELFF
TRBV7-9,-,-,TRBJ1-4,CASSLKVGVGEKLFF
TRBV18,-,-,TRBJ1-4,CASSPAGGNEKLFF
TRBV5-6,TRBD1,-,TRBJ1-5,CASRRRGQTNQPQHF
TRBV9,-,-,TRBJ2-4,CASAPLDLVTNIQYF
TRBV10-2,-,-,TRBJ1-3,CASSAAGQISGNTIYF
TRBV19,-,-,TRBJ2-6,CASSTYFGVTGANVLTF
TRBV6-1,-,-,TRBJ1-2,CASSEAGGAYGYTF
TRBV2,-,-,TRBJ1-5,CASRENVEPQHF
TRBV5-1,-,-,TRBJ1-1,CASSSQRGRTEAFF
TRBV6-5,TRBD2,-,TRBJ2-5,CASRLSGRAMETQYF
TRBV6-1,TRBD2,-,TRBJ2-3,CASSEPTSGTQYF
TRBV7-2,TRBD1,-,TRBJ2-3,CASSSRTGEHTQYF
TRBV28,-,-,TRBJ1-1,CASSQWTAQPEAFF
TRBV29-1,TRBD2,-,TRBJ2-7,CSVDSGYGEQYF
TRBV29-1,TRBD1,-,TRBJ1-4,CSVEDGGQGKEKLFF
TRBV6-5,-,once,TRBJ1-1,CASSFDSDTEAFF
TRBV6-2/TRBV6-3,TRBD2,-,TRBJ2-1,CASSYSRTSGSNEQFF
TRBV5-1,-,-,TRBJ1-5,CASSLGGDQPQHF
TRBV29-1,-,-,TRBJ2-7,CSVERDSEGVQYF
TRBV3-1/TRBV3-2,TRBD2,-,TRBJ2-7,CASSLLLLLAGASYEQYF
TRBV12-3/TRBV12-4,TRBD2,-,TRBJ2-7,CASSWTSGYEQYF
TRBV5-1,-,-,TRBJ2-3,CASSATGATDTQYF
TRBV24-1,TRBD1,-,TRBJ2-7,CATSDSRQGGSYEQYF
TRBV6-5,TRBD2,-,TRBJ2-2,CASSQGLELNGELFF